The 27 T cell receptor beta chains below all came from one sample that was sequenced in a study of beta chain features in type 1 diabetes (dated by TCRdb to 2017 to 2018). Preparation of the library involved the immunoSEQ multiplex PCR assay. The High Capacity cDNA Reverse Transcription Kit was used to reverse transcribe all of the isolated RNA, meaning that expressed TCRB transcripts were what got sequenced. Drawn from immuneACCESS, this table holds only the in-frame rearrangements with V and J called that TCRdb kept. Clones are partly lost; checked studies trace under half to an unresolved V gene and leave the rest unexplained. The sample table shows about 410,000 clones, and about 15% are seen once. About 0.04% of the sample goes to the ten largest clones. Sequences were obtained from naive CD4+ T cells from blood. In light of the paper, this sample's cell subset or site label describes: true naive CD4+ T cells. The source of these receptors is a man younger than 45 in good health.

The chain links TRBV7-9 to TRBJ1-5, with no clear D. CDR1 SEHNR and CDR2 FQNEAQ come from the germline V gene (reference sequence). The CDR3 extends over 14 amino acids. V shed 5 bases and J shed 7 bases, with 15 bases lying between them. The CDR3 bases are TGTGCCAGCAGCATTGGACCAGAGGGACAGCCCCAGCATTTT. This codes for CASSIGPEGQPQHF.

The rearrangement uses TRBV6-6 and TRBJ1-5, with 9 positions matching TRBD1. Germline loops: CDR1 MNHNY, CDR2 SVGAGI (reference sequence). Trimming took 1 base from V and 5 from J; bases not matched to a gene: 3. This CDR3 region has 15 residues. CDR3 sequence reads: CASSYLTGGYQPQHF. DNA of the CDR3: TGTGCCAGCAGTTACTTGACAGGGGGTTATCAGCCCCAGCATTTT.

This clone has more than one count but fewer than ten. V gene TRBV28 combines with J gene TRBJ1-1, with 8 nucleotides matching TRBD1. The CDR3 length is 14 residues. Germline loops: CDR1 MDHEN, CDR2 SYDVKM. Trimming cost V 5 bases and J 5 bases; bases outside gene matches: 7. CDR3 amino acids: CASSIGQGETEAFF. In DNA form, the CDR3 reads TGTGCCAGCAGTATCGGACAGGGAGAAACTGAAGCTTTCTTT.

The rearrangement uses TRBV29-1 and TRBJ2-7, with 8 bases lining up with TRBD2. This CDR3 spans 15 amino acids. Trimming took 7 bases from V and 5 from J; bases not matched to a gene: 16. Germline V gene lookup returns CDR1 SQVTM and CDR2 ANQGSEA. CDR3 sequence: CSALHRGGPVHEQYF. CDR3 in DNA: TGCAGCGCTTTACACCGGGGGGGGCCCGTCCACGAGCAGTACTTC.

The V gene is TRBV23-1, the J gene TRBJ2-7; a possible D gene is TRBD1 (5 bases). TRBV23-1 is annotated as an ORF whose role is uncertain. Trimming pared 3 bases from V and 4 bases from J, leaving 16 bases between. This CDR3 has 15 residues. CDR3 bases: TGCGCCAGCAGTCACCAACCAGGGCAGTGTTACGAGCAGTACGTC. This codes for CASSHQPGQCYEQYV.

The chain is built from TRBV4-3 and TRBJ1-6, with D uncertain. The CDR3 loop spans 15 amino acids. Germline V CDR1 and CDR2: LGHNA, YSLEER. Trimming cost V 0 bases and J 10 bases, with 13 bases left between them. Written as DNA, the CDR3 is TGCGCCAGCAGCCAAGAAAGGGCGGTAGGGTCACCCCTCCACTTT. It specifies CASSQERAVGSPLHF.

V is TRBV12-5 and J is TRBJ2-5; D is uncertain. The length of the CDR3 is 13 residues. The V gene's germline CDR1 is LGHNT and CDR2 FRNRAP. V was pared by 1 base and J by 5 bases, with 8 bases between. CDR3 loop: CASGLGFGETQYF. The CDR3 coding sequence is TGTGCTAGTGGTTTGGGTTTTGGGGAGACCCAGTACTTC.

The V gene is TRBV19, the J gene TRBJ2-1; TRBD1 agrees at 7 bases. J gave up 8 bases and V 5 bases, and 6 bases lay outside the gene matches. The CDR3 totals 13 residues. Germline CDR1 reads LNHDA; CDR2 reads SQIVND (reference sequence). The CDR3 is CASSSAGGYEQFF. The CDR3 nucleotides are TGTGCCAGTAGTTCAGCAGGGGGATATGAGCAGTTCTTC.

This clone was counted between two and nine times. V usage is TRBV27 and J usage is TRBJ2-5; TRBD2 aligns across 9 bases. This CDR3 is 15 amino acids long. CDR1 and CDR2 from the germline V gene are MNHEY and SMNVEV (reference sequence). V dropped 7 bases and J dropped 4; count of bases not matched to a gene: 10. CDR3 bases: TGTGCCAGCACCTTTGGTAGCGGGGGTAGAGAGACCCAGTACTTC. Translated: CASTFGSGGRETQYF.

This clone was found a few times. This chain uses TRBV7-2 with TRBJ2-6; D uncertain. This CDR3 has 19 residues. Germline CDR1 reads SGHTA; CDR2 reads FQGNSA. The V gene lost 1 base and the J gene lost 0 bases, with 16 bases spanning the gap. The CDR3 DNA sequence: TGTGCCAGCAGCTTAGTTTCAGGAATGGGCTACTCTGGGGCCAACGTCCTGACTTTC. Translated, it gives CASSLVSGMGYSGANVLTF.

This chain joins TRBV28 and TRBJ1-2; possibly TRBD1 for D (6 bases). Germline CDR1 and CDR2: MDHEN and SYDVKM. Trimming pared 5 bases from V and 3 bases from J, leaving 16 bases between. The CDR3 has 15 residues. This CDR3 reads CASSRPQGRDYGYTF. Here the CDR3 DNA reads TGTGCCAGCAGTAGGCCACAGGGTAGGGACTATGGCTACACCTTC.

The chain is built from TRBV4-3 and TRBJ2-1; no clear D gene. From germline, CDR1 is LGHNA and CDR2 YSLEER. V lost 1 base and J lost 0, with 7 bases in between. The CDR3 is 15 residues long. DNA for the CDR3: TGCGCCAGCAGCCAAGGAAGGTACTCCTACAATGAGCAGTTCTTC. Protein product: CASSQGRYSYNEQFF.

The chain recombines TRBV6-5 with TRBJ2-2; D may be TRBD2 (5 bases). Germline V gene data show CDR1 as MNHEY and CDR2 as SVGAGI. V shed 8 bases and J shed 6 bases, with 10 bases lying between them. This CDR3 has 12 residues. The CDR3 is CASGGLPGELFF. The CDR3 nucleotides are TGTGCCAGCGGCGGGCTTCCCGGGGAGCTGTTTTTT.

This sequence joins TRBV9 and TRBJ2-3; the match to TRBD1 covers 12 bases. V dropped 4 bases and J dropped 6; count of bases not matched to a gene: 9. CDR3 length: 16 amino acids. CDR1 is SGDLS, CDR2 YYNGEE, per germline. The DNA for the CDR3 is TGTGCCAGCAGCCCCCGGGGACAGGGGGCAGGGGATACGCAGTATTTT. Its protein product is CASSPRGQGAGDTQYF.

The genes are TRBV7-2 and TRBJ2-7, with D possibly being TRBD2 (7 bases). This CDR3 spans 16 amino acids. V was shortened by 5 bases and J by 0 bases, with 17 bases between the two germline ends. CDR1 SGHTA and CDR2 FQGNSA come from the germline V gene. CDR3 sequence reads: CASSPWGGQFSYEQYF. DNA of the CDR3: TGTGCCAGCAGCCCCTGGGGGGGGCAGTTCTCCTACGAGCAGTACTTC.

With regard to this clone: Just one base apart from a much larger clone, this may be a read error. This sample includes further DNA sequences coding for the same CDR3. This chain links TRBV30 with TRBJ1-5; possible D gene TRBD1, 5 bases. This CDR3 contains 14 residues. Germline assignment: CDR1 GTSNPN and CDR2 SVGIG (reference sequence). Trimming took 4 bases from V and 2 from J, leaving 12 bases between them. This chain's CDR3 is CAWTRVGGNQPQHF. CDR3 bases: TGTGCCTGGACTAGGGTAGGGGGCAATCAGCCCCAGCATTTT.

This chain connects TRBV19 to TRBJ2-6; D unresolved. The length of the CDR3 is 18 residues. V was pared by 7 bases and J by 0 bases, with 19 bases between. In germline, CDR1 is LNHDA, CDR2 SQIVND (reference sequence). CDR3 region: CASTHRGVKFSGANVLTF. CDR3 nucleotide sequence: TGTGCCAGTACCCATCGTGGGGTGAAATTCTCTGGGGCCAACGTCCTGACTTTC.

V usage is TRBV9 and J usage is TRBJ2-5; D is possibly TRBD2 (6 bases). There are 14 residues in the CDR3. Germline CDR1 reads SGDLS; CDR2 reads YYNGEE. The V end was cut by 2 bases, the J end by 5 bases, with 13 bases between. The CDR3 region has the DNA TGTGCCAGCAGCGTGGGGGGTAGCCGGGAGACCCAGTACTTC. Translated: CASSVGGSRETQYF.

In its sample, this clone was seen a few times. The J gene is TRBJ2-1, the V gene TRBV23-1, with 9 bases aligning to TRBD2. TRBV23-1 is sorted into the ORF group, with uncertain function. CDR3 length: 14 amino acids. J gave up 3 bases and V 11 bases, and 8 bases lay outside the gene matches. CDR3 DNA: TGCGCCTGCGGGAGGGTGCGGTACTACAATGAGCAGTTCTTC. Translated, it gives CACGRVRYYNEQFF.

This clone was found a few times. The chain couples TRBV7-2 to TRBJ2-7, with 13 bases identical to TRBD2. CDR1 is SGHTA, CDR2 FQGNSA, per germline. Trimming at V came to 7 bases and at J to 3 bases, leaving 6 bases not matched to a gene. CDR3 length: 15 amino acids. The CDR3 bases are TGTGCCAGCACCCAGGGACTAGCGGGAATCTACGAGCAGTACGTC. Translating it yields CASTQGLAGIYEQYV.

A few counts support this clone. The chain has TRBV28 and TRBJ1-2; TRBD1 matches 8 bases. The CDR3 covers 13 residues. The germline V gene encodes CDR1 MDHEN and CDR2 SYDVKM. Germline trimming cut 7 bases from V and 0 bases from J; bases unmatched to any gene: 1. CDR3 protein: CASTGGANYGYTF. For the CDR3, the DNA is TGTGCCAGCACAGGGGGCGCTAACTATGGCTACACCTTC.

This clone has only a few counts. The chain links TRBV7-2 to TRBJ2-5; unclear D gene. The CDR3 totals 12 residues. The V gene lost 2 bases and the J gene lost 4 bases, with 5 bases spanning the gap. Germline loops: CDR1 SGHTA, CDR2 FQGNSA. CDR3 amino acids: CASSLNTETQYF. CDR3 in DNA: TGTGCCAGCAGCTTAAATACAGAGACCCAGTACTTC.

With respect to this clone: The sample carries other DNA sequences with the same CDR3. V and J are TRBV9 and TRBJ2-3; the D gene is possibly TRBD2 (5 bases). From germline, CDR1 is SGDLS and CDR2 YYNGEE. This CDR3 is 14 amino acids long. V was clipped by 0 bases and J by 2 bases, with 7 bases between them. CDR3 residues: CASSVAGSTDTQYF. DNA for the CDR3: TGTGCCAGCAGCGTAGCGGGGTCCACAGATACGCAGTATTTT.

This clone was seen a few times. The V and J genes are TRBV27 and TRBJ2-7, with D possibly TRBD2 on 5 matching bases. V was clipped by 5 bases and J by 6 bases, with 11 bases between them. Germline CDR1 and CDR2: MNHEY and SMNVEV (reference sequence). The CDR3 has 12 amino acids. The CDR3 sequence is CASSPRTGEQYV. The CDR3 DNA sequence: TGTGCCAGCAGTCCTAGGACTGGCGAGCAGTACGTC.

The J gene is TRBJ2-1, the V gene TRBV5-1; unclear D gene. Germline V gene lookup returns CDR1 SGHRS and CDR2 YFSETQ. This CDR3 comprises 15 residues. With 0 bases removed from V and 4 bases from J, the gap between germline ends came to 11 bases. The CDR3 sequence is CASSLAGGEYNEQFF. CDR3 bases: TGCGCCAGCAGCTTGGCCGGTGGGGAATACAATGAGCAGTTCTTC.

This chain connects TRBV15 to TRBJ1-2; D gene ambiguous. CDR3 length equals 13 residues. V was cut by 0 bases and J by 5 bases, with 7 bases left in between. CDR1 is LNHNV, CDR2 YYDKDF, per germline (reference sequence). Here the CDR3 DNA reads TGTGCCACCAGCAGAGATTTAGAATATGGCTACACCTTC. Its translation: CATSRDLEYGYTF. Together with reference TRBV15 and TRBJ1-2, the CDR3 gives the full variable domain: DAMVIQNPRYQVTQFGKPVTLSCSQTLNHNVMYWYQQKSSQAPKLLFHYYDKDFNNEADTPDNFQSRRPNTSFCFLDIRSPGLGDTAMYLCATSRDLEYGYTFGSGTRLTVV.

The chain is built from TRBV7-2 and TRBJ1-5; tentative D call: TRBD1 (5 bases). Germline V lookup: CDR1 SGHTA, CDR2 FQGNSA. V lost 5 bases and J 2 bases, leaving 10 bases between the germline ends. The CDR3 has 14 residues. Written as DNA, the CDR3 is TGTGCCAGCAGCAGCCAGGGAGGCAATCAGCCCCAGCATTTT. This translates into CASSSQGGNQPQHF.